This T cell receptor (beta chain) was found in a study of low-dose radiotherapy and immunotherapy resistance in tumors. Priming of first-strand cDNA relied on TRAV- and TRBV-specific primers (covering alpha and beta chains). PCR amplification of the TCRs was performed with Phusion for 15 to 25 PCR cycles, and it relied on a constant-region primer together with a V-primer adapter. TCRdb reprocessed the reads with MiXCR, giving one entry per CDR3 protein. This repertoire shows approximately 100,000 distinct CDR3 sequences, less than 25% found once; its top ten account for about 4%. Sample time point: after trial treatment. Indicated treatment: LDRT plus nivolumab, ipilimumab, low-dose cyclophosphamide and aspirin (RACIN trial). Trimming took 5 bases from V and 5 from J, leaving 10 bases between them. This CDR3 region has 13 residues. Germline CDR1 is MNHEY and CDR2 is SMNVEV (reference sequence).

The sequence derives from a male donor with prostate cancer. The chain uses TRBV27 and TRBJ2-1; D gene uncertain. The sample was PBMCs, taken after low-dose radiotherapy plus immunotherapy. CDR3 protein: CASSLTTDNEQFF. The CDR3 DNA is TGTGCCAGCAGTCTTACCACGGACAATGAGCAGTTCTTC.